This is a list of T cell receptor beta chains from one sample in a study of cytomegalovirus exposure and HLA in healthy donors. Repertoires were generated with immunoSEQ multiplex PCR, while TCRdb's copy carries only in-frame clones and drops some. The sample includes about 89,000 clones, roughly nine tenths seen only once; the top ten take about 8.6%. The specimen was PBMCs. The receptors here all came from a young man in good health and CMV-seropositive. Each CDR3 is given with its conserved first and last residue. The order of the fields is V gene, D gene, CDR3 length, J gene, clone size, CDR3 protein, CDR3 DNA. The D gene is left open where the match is weak. Only part of the rows carry a size: once, few, many, or a class if the clone is expanded.

TRBV28	TRBD1	14	TRBJ2-7	-	CASSARQGTYEQYF	TGTGCCAGCAGTGCCCGACAGGGTACCTACGAGCAGTACTTC
TRBV5-6	TRBD1	13	TRBJ2-7	-	CASRRQGRYEQYF	TGTGCCAGCAGACGACAGGGGCGGTACGAGCAGTACTTC
TRBV19	-	14	TRBJ2-1	-	CASSGIGAYNEQFF	TGTGCCAGTAGCGGGATAGGTGCCTACAATGAGCAGTTCTTC
TRBV15	TRBD2	18	TRBJ2-1	-	CATSRGLAGDISYNEQFF	TGTGCCACCAGCAGAGGACTAGCGGGGGATATCTCCTACAATGAGCAGTTCTTC
TRBV27	-	13	TRBJ1-2	-	CASRQLDNYGYTF	TGTGCCAGCCGACAATTAGATAACTATGGCTACACCTTC
TRBV6-1	TRBD1	15	TRBJ2-1	-	CASSEPGGRDNEQFF	TGTGCCAGCAGTGAACCAGGGGGCAGGGACAATGAGCAGTTCTTC
TRBV11-2	TRBD2	14	TRBJ2-7	-	CASSLGLAGAKQYF	TGTGCCAGCAGCCTCGGACTAGCGGGAGCGAAGCAGTACTTC
TRBV11-3	-	13	TRBJ2-1	-	CASSLRGYNEQFF	TGTGCCAGCAGCCTTCGAGGGTACAATGAGCAGTTCTTC
TRBV15	TRBD2	17	TRBJ2-1	-	CATSRDVVSGTYNEQFF	TGTGCCACCAGCAGAGATGTCGTTAGCGGGACCTACAATGAGCAGTTCTTC
TRBV4-1	-	13	TRBJ2-7	-	CASSPPGDYEQYF	TGCGCCAGCAGCCCCCCGGGGGACTACGAGCAGTACTTC
TRBV19	-	14	TRBJ2-3	-	CASSIGRTQDTQYF	TGTGCCAGTAGTATAGGGAGAACTCAGGATACGCAGTATTTT
TRBV5-1	TRBD1	16	TRBJ1-2	-	CASSRKGQEEGDGYTF	TGCGCCAGCAGCCGAAAGGGACAGGAGGAAGGGGATGGCTACACCTTC
TRBV5-4	TRBD2	16	TRBJ2-3	-	CASSLGTSGSADTQYF	TGTGCCAGCAGCTTGGGGACTAGCGGGAGCGCGGATACGCAGTATTTT
TRBV28	-	11	TRBJ2-7	-	CASSLVYEQYF	TGTGCCAGCAGTCTAGTCTACGAGCAGTACTTC
TRBV19	-	17	TRBJ1-5	few	CASSKVWTVGFNQPQHF	TGTGCCAGTAGTAAGGTTTGGACAGTGGGTTTCAATCAGCCCCAGCATTTT
TRBV29-1	TRBD2	14	TRBJ2-5	-	CSVHPGLASETQYF	TGCAGCGTCCACCCCGGACTAGCATCAGAGACCCAGTACTTC
TRBV4-1	-	14	TRBJ2-7	-	CASSHFGSRDEQYF	TGCGCCAGCAGCCACTTCGGGTCCCGCGACGAGCAGTACTTC
TRBV5-1	-	14	TRBJ2-5	-	CASSFGGKSETQYF	TGCGCCAGCAGCTTCGGCGGCAAATCAGAGACCCAGTACTTC
TRBV5-1	-	11	TRBJ2-1	-	CASSLGAEQFF	TGCGCCAGCAGCTTAGGGGCGGAGCAGTTCTTC